The 10 T cell receptor beta chains listed next were all sequenced from one sample in a study of T-cell reconstitution after alpha-beta-depleted transplantation in children. Library preparation (for TCRbeta) was performed with unique molecular identifiers. TCRdb reanalysed the PCR reads using MiXCR and keeps one entry per CDR3 protein. The sample shows fewer than 750,000 distinct CDR3 sequences, around 23% of them seen only once. The sample consisted of PBMCs, mostly from graft donor cells, taken 360 days after TCRalphabeta/CD19-depleted stem cell transplant. Source of these receptors: a boy under three years old who had a stem cell transplant for acute myeloid leukemia, so the T cells may come from the graft donor.

This clonotype was seen many times. V usage is TRBV5-1 and J usage is TRBJ2-1; the D gene could be TRBD1 or TRBD2 (5 bases each). Trimming cost V 6 bases and J 2 bases, with 15 bases left between them. The CDR3 spans 15 residues. Looked up from germline, CDR1 is SGHRS and CDR2 is YFSETQ. CDR3 in DNA: TGCGCCAGCACCAGCGGTACGGGGCCCTACAATGAGCAGTTCTTC. This sequence encodes CASTSGTGPYNEQFF.

This clonotype was detected ten times or more. This chain links TRBV20-1 with TRBJ2-7; D is undetermined. V was cut by 5 bases and J by 0 bases, with 11 bases left in between. CDR3 size: 13 residues. The V gene's germline CDR1 is DFQATT and CDR2 SNEGSKA (reference sequence). The CDR3 region is CSAPPDGSYEQYF. In nucleotides, the CDR3 is TGCAGTGCTCCCCCGGACGGCTCCTACGAGCAGTACTTC.

This chain joins TRBV27 and TRBJ1-4; D possibly corresponds to TRBD1 (5 bases). From germline, CDR1 is MNHEY and CDR2 SMNVEV (reference sequence). This CDR3 contains 17 residues. V was clipped by 2 bases and J by 8 bases, with 21 bases between them. In DNA form, the CDR3 reads TGTGCCAGCAGTTTACGGACGGGAAGGGGAATAGGAGAAAAACTGTTTTTT. Amino acid sequence: CASSLRTGRGIGEKLFF.

The chain carries TRBV20-1 and TRBJ2-6, with D perhaps given as TRBD1 or TRBD2 (6 bases each). The CDR3 is 15 amino acids. The V gene lost 6 bases and the J gene lost 3 bases, with 15 bases spanning the gap. Germline V gives CDR1 DFQATT, CDR2 SNEGSKA (reference sequence). The CDR3 coding sequence is TGCAGTGCCCGAGGGGGGTTTGGTGGGGCCAACGTCCTGACTTTC. This gives the protein CSARGGFGGANVLTF.

With respect to this clonotype: Since a much larger clone is just one base distant, this may be a read error. This rearrangement joins TRBV7-2 to TRBJ2-2; the D gene is possibly TRBD2 (6 bases). CDR1 and CDR2 from the germline V gene are SGHTA and FQGNSA. V lost 3 bases and J lost 10, with 15 bases in between. This CDR3 comprises 14 residues. The CDR3 sequence is CASSFSGVSAELFF. CDR3 sequence (DNA): TGTGCCAGCAGCTTCTCGGGGGTTTCAGCGGAGCTGTTTTTT.

V and J are TRBV3-1 and TRBJ1-1; D is undetermined. Trimming took 0 bases from V and 0 from J, leaving 8 bases between them. The CDR3 covers 15 residues. From germline, CDR1 is LGHDT and CDR2 YNNKEL (reference sequence). The CDR3 loop reads CASSQDRHLNTEAFF. The CDR3 nucleotides are TGTGCCAGCAGCCAAGATCGACACTTGAACACTGAAGCTTTCTTT.

The J gene is TRBJ2-2, the V gene TRBV6-5; 11 bases agree with TRBD1. CDR1 and CDR2 from the germline V gene are MNHEY and SVGAGI. CDR3 length equals 17 residues. Unmatched junction bases numbered 5, after V lost 2 bases and J lost 3 bases. In nucleotides, the CDR3 is TGTGCCAGCAGTTACGTCGGACAGGGGGCCTACACCGGGGAGCTGTTTTTT. This codes for CASSYVGQGAYTGELFF.

This clonotype was detected many times. The chain joins TRBV28 to TRBJ2-5, with TRBD1 matching over 11 bases. Germline CDR1 MDHEN, CDR2 SYDVKM. V shed 4 bases, J shed 5 bases, and the junction held 0 bases outside the gene matches. The CDR3 extends over 13 amino acids. The CDR3 DNA follows: TGTGCCAGCAGTTGGGACAGGGGGGAGACCCAGTACTTC. This codes for CASSWDRGETQYF. Combining the CDR3 with reference TRBV28 and TRBJ2-5 gives the whole variable domain DVKVTQSSRYLVKRTGEKVFLECVQDMDHENMFWYRQDPGLGLRLIYFSYDVKMKEKGDIPEGYSVSREKKERFSLILESASTNQTSMYLCASSWDRGETQYFGPGTRLLVL.

V is TRBV24-1 and J is TRBJ2-1; 10 bases are a match to TRBD2. The CDR3 totals 19 residues. J lost 0 bases, V lost 3 bases, and 10 bases had no gene match. Germline V gene lookup returns CDR1 KGHDR and CDR2 SFDVKD. The CDR3 region is CATSDLSGGASSSYNEQFF. The CDR3 DNA follows: TGTGCCACCAGTGATCTAAGCGGGGGGGCTTCGAGCTCCTACAATGAGCAGTTCTTC.

This clonotype was counted between two and nine times. CDR3 sequence reads: CASSHMAGGKMGEQFF. The DNA for the CDR3 is TGTGCCAGCAGTCATATGGCGGGGGGGAAGATGGGTGAGCAGTTCTTC. V is TRBV6-2 or TRBV6-3 and J is TRBJ2-1; 9 nucleotides match TRBD2. V gave up 5 bases and J gave up 9 bases; unmatched junction bases: 14. Germline-derived CDR1 and CDR2 are MNHEY and SVGEGT. The CDR3 is 16 amino acids.